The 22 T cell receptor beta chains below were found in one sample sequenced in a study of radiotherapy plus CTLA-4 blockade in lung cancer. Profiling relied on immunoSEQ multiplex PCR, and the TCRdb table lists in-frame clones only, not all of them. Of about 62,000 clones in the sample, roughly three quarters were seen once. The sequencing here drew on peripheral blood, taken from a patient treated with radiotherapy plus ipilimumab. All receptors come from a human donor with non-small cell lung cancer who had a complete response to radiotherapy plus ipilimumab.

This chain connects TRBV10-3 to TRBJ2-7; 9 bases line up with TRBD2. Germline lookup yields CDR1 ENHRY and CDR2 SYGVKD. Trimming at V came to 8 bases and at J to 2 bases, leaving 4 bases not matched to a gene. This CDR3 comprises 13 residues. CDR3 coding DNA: TGTGCCATCGCGGCGGGGGGGGCCTACGAGCAGTACTTC. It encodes CAIAAGGAYEQYF.

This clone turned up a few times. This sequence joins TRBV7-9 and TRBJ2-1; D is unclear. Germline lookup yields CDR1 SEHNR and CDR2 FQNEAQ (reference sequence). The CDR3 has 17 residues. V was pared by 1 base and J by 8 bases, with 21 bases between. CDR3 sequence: CASSLGVASSLFDEQFF. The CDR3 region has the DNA TGTGCCAGCAGCTTAGGGGTAGCCTCGTCTTTGTTCGATGAGCAGTTCTTC.

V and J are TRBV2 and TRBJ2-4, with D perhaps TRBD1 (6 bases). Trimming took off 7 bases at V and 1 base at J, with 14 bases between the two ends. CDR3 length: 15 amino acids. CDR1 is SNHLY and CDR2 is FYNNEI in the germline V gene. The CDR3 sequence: CASTHRDGAKNIQYF. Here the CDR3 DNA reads TGTGCCAGCACGCACAGGGATGGTGCCAAAAACATTCAGTACTTC.

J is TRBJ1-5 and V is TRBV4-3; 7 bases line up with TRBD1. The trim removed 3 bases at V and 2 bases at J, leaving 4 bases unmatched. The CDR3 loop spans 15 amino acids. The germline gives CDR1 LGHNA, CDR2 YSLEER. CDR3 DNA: TGCGCCAGCAGCCAGCAGACAGGGCGCAATCAGCCCCAGCATTTT. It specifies CASSQQTGRNQPQHF.

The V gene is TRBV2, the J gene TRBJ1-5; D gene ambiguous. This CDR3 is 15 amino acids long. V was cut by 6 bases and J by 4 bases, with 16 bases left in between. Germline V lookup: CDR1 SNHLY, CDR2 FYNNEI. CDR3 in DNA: TGTGCCAGCAGCCTCCGGGGTCGAAAAAATCAGCCCCAGCATTTT. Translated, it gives CASSLRGRKNQPQHF.

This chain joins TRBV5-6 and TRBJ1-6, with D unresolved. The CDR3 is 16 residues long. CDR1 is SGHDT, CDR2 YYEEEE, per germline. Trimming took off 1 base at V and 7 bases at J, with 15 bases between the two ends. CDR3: CASSLFGGGLNSPLHF. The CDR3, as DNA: TGTGCCAGCAGCTTGTTTGGCGGAGGATTAAATTCACCCCTCCACTTT.

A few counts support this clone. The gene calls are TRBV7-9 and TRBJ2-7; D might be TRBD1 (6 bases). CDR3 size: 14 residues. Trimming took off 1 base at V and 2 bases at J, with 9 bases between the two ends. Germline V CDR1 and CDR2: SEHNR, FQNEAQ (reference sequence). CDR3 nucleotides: TGTGCCAGCAGCTTAGGTGGACAGACCTACGAGCAGTACTTC. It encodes CASSLGGQTYEQYF.

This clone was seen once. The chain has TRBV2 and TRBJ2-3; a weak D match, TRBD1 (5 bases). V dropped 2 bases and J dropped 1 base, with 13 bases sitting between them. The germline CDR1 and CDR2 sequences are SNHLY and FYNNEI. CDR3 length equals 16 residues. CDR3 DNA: TGTGCCAGCAGTGAACCCGGACAACCAGGCACAGATACGCAGTATTTT. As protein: CASSEPGQPGTDTQYF.

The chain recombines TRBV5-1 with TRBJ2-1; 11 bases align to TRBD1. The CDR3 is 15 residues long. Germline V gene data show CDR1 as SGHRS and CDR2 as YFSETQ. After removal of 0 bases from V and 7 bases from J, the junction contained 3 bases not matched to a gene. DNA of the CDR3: TGCGCCAGCAGCTTGGTGGGACAGGGGGTTAATGAGCAGTTCTTC. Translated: CASSLVGQGVNEQFF.

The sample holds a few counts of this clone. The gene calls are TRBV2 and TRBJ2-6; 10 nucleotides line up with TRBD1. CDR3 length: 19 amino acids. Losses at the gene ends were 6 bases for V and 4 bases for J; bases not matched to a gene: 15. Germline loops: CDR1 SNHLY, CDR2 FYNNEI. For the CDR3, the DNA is TGTGCCAGCAGGCCCATGAGGACAGGGGGGCCTAGGGGGGCCAACGTCCTGACTTTC. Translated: CASRPMRTGGPRGANVLTF.

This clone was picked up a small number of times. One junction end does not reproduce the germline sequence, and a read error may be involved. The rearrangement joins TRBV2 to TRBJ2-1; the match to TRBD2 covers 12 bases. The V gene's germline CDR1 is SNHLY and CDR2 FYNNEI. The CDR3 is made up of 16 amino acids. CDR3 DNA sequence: TGTGCCAGCAGTGCAGGACTAGCGGGGATATACAATGAGCAGCTCTTC. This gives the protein CASSAGLAGIYNEQLF. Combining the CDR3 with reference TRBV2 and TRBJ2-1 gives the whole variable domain EPEVTQTPSHQVTQMGQEVILRCVPISNHLYFYWYRQILGQKVEFLVSFYNNEISEKSEIFDDQFSVERPDGSNFTLKIRSTKLEDSAMYFCASSAGLAGIYNEQLFGPGTRLTVL.

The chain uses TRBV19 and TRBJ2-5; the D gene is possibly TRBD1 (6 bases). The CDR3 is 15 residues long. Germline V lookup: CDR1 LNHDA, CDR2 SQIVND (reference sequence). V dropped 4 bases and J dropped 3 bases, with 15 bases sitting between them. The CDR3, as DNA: TGTGCCAGTAGTACTGGACAGAAGATCAAAGAGACCCAGTACTTC. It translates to CASSTGQKIKETQYF.

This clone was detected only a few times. As DNA, the CDR3 is TGTGCCAGCAGTTGGGACAGGGGCGAAGGAGCTTTCTTT. Its translation: CASSWDRGEGAFF. The V and J genes are TRBV28 and TRBJ1-1; the match to TRBD1 covers 10 bases. This CDR3 contains 13 residues. Trimming at V came to 4 bases and at J to 10 bases, leaving 6 bases not matched to a gene. Germline CDR1 is MDHEN and CDR2 is SYDVKM.

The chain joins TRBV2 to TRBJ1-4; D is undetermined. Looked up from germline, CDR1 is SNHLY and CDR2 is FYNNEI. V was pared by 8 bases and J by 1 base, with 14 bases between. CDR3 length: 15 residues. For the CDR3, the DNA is TGTGCCAGCGGGAGGGAGGTTATAACTAATGAAAAACTGTTTTTT. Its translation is CASGREVITNEKLFF.

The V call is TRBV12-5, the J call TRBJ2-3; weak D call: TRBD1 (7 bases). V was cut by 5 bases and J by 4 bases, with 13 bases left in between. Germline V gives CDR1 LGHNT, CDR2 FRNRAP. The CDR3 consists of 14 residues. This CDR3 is CASGRGTDADTQYF. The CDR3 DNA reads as TGTGCTAGTGGTCGCGGGACAGACGCAGATACGCAGTATTTT.

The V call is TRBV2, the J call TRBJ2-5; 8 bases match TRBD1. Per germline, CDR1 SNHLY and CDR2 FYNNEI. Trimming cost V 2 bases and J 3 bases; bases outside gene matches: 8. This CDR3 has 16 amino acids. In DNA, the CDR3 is TGTGCCAGCAGTGAAACTTGGAACAGGGGGAAAGAGACCCAGTACTTC. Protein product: CASSETWNRGKETQYF. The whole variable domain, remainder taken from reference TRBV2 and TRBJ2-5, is EPEVTQTPSHQVTQMGQEVILRCVPISNHLYFYWYRQILGQKVEFLVSFYNNEISEKSEIFDDQFSVERPDGSNFTLKIRSTKLEDSAMYFCASSETWNRGKETQYFGPGTRLLVL.

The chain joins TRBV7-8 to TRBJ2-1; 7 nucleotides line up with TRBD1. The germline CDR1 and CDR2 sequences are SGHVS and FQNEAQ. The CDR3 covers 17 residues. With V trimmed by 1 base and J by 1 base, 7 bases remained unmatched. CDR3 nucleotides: TGTGCCAGCAGCTTAGGGTCACGCAGGGGGTCCTACAATGAGCAGTTCTTC. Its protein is CASSLGSRRGSYNEQFF.

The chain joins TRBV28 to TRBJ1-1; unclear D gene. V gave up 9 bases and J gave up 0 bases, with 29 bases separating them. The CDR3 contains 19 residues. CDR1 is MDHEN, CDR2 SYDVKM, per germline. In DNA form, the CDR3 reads TGTGCCAGTAGATGGTTTACTAGCTCACGCTATGGGATGAACACTGAAGCTTTCTTT. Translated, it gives CASRWFTSSRYGMNTEAFF.

CDR3 DNA sequence: TGTGCCAGCAGTCCCCCAGAGCGGAACTCCTACGAGCAGTACTTC. It yields the protein CASSPPERNSYEQYF. The gene calls are TRBV28 and TRBJ2-7; possibly TRBD2 for D (5 bases). From germline, CDR1 is MDHEN and CDR2 SYDVKM. Trimming shortened V by 5 bases and J by 0 bases, and 14 bases separated the two germline ends. CDR3 size: 15 residues.

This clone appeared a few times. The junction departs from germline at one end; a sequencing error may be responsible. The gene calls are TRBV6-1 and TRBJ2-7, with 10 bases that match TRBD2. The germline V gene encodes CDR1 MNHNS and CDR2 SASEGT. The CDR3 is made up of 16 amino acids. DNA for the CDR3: TGTGCCATCAGTGAGTCATCGACTAGCGGGTTGAACGAGCAGTACTTC. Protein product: CAISESSTSGLNEQYF.

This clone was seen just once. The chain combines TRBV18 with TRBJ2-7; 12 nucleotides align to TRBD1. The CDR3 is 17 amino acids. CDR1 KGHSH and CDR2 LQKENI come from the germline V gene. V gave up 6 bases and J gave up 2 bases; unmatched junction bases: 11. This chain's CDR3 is CASSAGQGAFRPYEQYF. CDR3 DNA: TGTGCCAGCTCCGCGGGACAGGGGGCCTTCCGGCCCTACGAGCAGTACTTC.

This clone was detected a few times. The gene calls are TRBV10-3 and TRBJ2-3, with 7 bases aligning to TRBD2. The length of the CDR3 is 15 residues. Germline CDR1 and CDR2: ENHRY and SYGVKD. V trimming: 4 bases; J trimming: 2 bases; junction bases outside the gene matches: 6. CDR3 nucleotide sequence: TGTGCCATCAGTGCTTTCGGGGGGAACACAGATACGCAGTATTTT. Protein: CAISAFGGNTDTQYF.